These T cell receptor beta chains were read from a single sample in a study. TCRdb reprocessed the RT-PCR reads via MiXCR and lists one record per CDR3 protein. The sample contains about 700,000 distinct CDR3 sequences, 14% of which appear only once. Input material: memory CD4+ T cells from blood. All receptors come from a female donor in good health, serving as a healthy control. Both conserved end residues are part of each CDR3. A D gene is named only where the DNA matches it firmly. Size is omitted from some rows. Given values are once, few, many or a class for expanded clones.

TRBJ1-4 | - | - | TRBV3-1 | TGTGCCAGCGGGGGGCTTGCTAATGAAAAACTGTTTTTT | CASGGLANEKLFF
TRBJ1-4 | - | - | TRBV12-3/TRBV12-4 | TGTGCCAGCAGTTTAGGATTTGGTGAAAAACTGTTTTTT | CASSLGFGEKLFF
TRBJ2-7 | - | TRBD2 | TRBV28 | TGTGCCAGCCCCCCCCCCAGCGGGATTCTGTACGAGCAGTACTTC | CASPPPSGILYEQYF
TRBJ2-3 | few | - | TRBV24-1 | TGTGCCACCAGTGATTCTCTAGGCAGCACATCCACAGATACGCAGTATTTT | CATSDSLGSTSTDTQYF
TRBJ2-7 | few | - | TRBV3-1 | TGTGCCAGCAGCCAAAACGGCGGCTACGAGCAGTACTTC | CASSQNGGYEQYF
TRBJ1-2 | many | TRBD1 | TRBV5-1 | TGCGCCAGCAGCCCCGGGACAGGGATGGATGGCTACACCTTC | CASSPGTGMDGYTF
TRBJ2-2 | many | - | TRBV18 | TGTGCCAGCTCCCCCAGGGACGGGAGGAACACCGGGGAGCTGTTTTTT | CASSPRDGRNTGELFF
TRBJ2-5 | - | TRBD1 | TRBV12-3/TRBV12-4 | TGTGCCAGCGGGATGACAGGGGGCGCGAGTACCCAAGAGACCCAGTACTTC | CASGMTGGASTQETQYF
TRBJ2-1 | few | - | TRBV12-3/TRBV12-4 | TGTGCCAGCAGTTTAGCGCAACGCGCGTCAGGCAATGAGCAGTTCTTC | CASSLAQRASGNEQFF
TRBJ2-3 | many | TRBD1 | TRBV20-1 | TGCAGTGGACAGGGGGGGTCCGTTGTGGATACGCAGTATTTT | CSGQGGSVVDTQYF
TRBJ2-1 | - | - | TRBV3-1 | TGTGCCAGCAGCCAAACCACAGGGTCCTACAATGAGCAGTTCTTC | CASSQTTGSYNEQFF
TRBJ1-1 | - | TRBD1 | TRBV6-2/TRBV6-3 | TGTGCCAGCGAAGGGGGCGGGTGGACTGAAGCTTTCTTT | CASEGGGWTEAFF
TRBJ2-7 | many | - | TRBV20-1 | TGCAGTGCTACTCCGGGACGGTTCCAGGGGCAGTACTTC | CSATPGRFQGQYF
TRBJ2-2 | - | - | TRBV29-1 | TGCAGCGTTGGTGTAGGGATCCACACCGGGGAGCTGTTTTTT | CSVGVGIHTGELFF
TRBJ2-3 | many | TRBD1 | TRBV24-1 | TGTGCCACCGGCGACAGGGGCCAGCAGTATTTT | CATGDRGQQYF
TRBJ2-3 | - | TRBD1 | TRBV28 | TGTGCCAGCAGTGAAGGGACAGGGGTTTTAGATACGCAGTATTTT | CASSEGTGVLDTQYF
TRBJ1-3 | few | - | TRBV6-5 | TGTGCCAGCAGTTACCTCGGGTTTAGCTCTGGAAACACCATATATTTT | CASSYLGFSSGNTIYF
TRBJ2-3 | - | - | TRBV7-2 | TGTGCCAGCAGCCCGCTCGTCTTCACAGATACGCAGTATTTT | CASSPLVFTDTQYF
TRBJ1-3 | few | - | TRBV30 | TGTGCCTGGAGTAGGGCTGGGTTTCCTGGAAACACCATATATTTT | CAWSRAGFPGNTIYF
TRBJ1-2 | many | TRBD1 | TRBV6-6 | TGTGCCAGCAGTTACTGGGGACAGACCTATGGCTACACCTTC | CASSYWGQTYGYTF
TRBJ1-4 | - | TRBD1 | TRBV5-4 | TGTGCCAGCAGCTTTTTAGGGCAGGGGGCCGAAAATGAAAAACTGTTTTTT | CASSFLGQGAENEKLFF
TRBJ1-1 | few | - | TRBV28 | TGTGCCAGCAGAGATTCGAACACTGAAGCTTTCTTT | CASRDSNTEAFF
TRBJ2-6 | few | - | TRBV5-6 | TGTGCCAGCAGCTTGGAAGTCTTTTGGAGGGCCAACGTCCTGACTTTC | CASSLEVFWRANVLTF
TRBJ2-7 | few | - | TRBV7-2 | TGTGCCAGCAGCTTAGCAGGACAGTACTACGAGCAGTACTTC | CASSLAGQYYEQYF
TRBJ2-7 | few | - | TRBV9 | TGTGCCAGCAGCGTAGCCCCGGGTGCTACCTACGAGCAGTACTTC | CASSVAPGATYEQYF
TRBJ1-1 | - | - | TRBV12-3/TRBV12-4 | TGTGCCAGCAGTTTATTTACCGGGGGGAACACTGAAGCTTTCTTT | CASSLFTGGNTEAFF
TRBJ1-1 | many | - | TRBV4-2 | TGTGCCAGCAGCCCGCAAAACATGAACACTGAAGCTTTCTTT | CASSPQNMNTEAFF
TRBJ1-3 | many | TRBD1 | TRBV20-1 | TGCAGTGCTCGAGGGACAGGGGGCTCTGGAAACACCATATATTTT | CSARGTGGSGNTIYF
TRBJ2-6 | few | - | TRBV18 | TGTGCCAGCTCACTAGCCGTGACAGCGAACTCTGGGGCCAACGTCCTGACTTTC | CASSLAVTANSGANVLTF
TRBJ2-5 | many | - | TRBV12-3/TRBV12-4 | TGTGCCAGCAGTTTGTGGCAACAAGAGACCCAGTACTTC | CASSLWQQETQYF
TRBJ2-2 | few | - | TRBV12-5 | TGTGCTAGTGCCCCGGGACCCCCGACCGGGGAGCTGTTTTTT | CASAPGPPTGELFF
TRBJ2-1 | - | - | TRBV7-2 | TGTGCCAGCAGCTTAGTGGTCGAGTCCTACAATGAGCAGTTCTTC | CASSLVVESYNEQFF
TRBJ1-1 | - | - | TRBV20-1 | TGCAGTGCGCCAGACATGAACACTGAAGCTTTCTTT | CSAPDMNTEAFF
TRBJ1-5 | few | - | TRBV20-1 | TGCAGTGCTAGCCGAGGGGGTCTAGAACAGCCCCAGCATTTT | CSASRGGLEQPQHF
TRBJ2-7 | few | - | TRBV14 | TGTGCCAGCAGCCAAGATTGGGGGAACTATCTCGGGGAGCAGTACTTC | CASSQDWGNYLGEQYF
TRBJ2-1 | - | - | TRBV7-9 | TGTGCCAGCAGCCCTCGGACCAGCCCCTACAATGAGCAGTTCTTC | CASSPRTSPYNEQFF
TRBJ1-4 | - | - | TRBV6-5 | TGTGCCAGCAGTTACTCGGCAGAATACGCAACTAATGAAAAACTGTTTTTT | CASSYSAEYATNEKLFF
TRBJ1-3 | few | - | TRBV5-6 | TGTGCCAGCAGCTCCTTGGGGGGAGCTGGAAACACCATATATTTT | CASSSLGGAGNTIYF
TRBJ2-7 | - | - | TRBV29-1 | TGCAGCGTCTCCGGGACGGCATACTACGAGCAGTACTTC | CSVSGTAYYEQYF
TRBJ2-1 | many | - | TRBV5-6 | TGTGCCAGCAGCCCCCCCGGCAGGGGATTAAATGAGCAGTTCTTC | CASSPPGRGLNEQFF
TRBJ2-1 | - | TRBD2 | TRBV7-2 | TGTGCCAGCAGCTTCCGACTAGCGGGACGGAATGAGCAGTTCTTC | CASSFRLAGRNEQFF
TRBJ1-2 | few | - | TRBV5-5 | TGTGCCAGCAGCTTGACGGAGGCCTATGGCTACACCTTC | CASSLTEAYGYTF
TRBJ2-2 | - | - | TRBV15 | TGTGCCACCAGCAGGGTCGGGAGAGCCACCGGGGAGCTGTTTTTT | CATSRVGRATGELFF
TRBJ2-3 | - | - | TRBV11-3 | TGTGCCAGCAGCTTAGGAATTTCGGCCACCACAGATACGCAGTATTTT | CASSLGISATTDTQYF
TRBJ1-6 | many | - | TRBV10-1 | TGCGCCAGCAGGCCGGACCGGTATTCACCCCTCCACTTT | CASRPDRYSPLHF
TRBJ2-5 | - | - | TRBV28 | TGTGCCAGCAGTTTGACAGAGCGGTACCAAGAGACCCAGTACTTC | CASSLTERYQETQYF
TRBJ2-5 | - | - | TRBV18 | TGTGCCAGCTCCGGACTCCACCAAGAGACCCAGTACTTC | CASSGLHQETQYF
TRBJ2-1 | few | TRBD2 | TRBV6-2/TRBV6-3 | TGTGCCAGCAGCCAGACTAGCGGGAGGCAGTTCTTC | CASSQTSGRQFF
TRBJ2-7 | few | - | TRBV30 | TGTGCCTGGAGTTGGAGCTCCTACGAGCAGTACTTC | CAWSWSSYEQYF
TRBJ1-4 | - | TRBD1 | TRBV30 | TGTGCCTGGAGTAGTCACAGGGGAAGGACTAATGAAAAACTGTTTTTT | CAWSSHRGRTNEKLFF
TRBJ2-7 | many | TRBD2 | TRBV20-1 | TGCAGTGCTAGGCACCCCCTACTAGCGGGAGGGCCGGGGGAGCAGTACTTC | CSARHPLLAGGPGEQYF
TRBJ2-3 | many | TRBD2 | TRBV7-2 | TGCGCCAGCAGCCCTAGCGGAACTAGCACAGATACGCAGTATTTT | CASSPSGTSTDTQYF
TRBJ2-7 | - | - | TRBV4-2 | TGTGCCAGCAGCTCAAGGGGGGACACCCTATACGAGCAGTACTTC | CASSSRGDTLYEQYF
TRBJ1-4 | few | - | TRBV6-1 | TGTGCCAGCGGTCGACGAGGCCCAAATGAAAAACTGTTTTTT | CASGRRGPNEKLFF
TRBJ2-2 | few | - | TRBV5-6 | TGTGCCAGCAGCACGGGAGAATTTGGCGGGGAGCTGTTTTTT | CASSTGEFGGELFF
TRBJ1-5 | - | - | TRBV21-1 | TGTGCCAGCAGCAACTACGCCAGGGGAAGAAATCAGCCCCAGCATTTT | CASSNYARGRNQPQHF
TRBJ1-2 | few | - | TRBV15 | TGTGCCACTAGGGAGGGGCTTAACTATGGCTACACCTTC | CATREGLNYGYTF
TRBJ2-6 | few | - | TRBV5-1 | TGCGCCAGCAGCCAGGACCGTTCCTCTGGGGCCAACGTCCTGACTTTC | CASSQDRSSGANVLTF
TRBJ2-7 | - | - | TRBV5-1 | TGCGCCAGCAGCTTAAGAAACAGGGAGTACGAGCAGTACTTC | CASSLRNREYEQYF
TRBJ1-5 | many | - | TRBV20-1 | TGCAGTGCTCCGCGTCAACTGGGCAATCAGCCCCAGCATTTT | CSAPRQLGNQPQHF